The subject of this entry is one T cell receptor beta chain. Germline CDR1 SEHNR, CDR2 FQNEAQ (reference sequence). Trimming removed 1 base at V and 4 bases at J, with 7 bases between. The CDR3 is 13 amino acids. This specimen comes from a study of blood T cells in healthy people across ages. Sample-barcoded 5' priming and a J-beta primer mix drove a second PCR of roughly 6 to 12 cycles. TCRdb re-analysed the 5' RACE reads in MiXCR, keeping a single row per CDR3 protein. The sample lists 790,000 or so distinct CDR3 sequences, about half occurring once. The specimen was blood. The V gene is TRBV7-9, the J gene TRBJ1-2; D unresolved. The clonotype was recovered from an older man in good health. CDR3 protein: CASSLVGVYGYTF. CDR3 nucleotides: TGTGCCAGCAGCTTAGTTGGTGTCTATGGCTACACCTTC.